This T cell receptor (beta chain) was documented in a study of cytomegalovirus exposure and HLA in healthy donors. Study as a whole: Sequencing of around 200 million T cells in an earlier analysis found 95 million to 120 million unique TCR beta sequences.

PCR employed 60 Vbeta and 13 Jbeta primers. Data came from immunoSEQ multiplex PCR; TCRdb stores just in-frame clones and leaves some out. The profile covers 110,000 or so clones, with approximately 80% appearing a single time and about 4.9% taken by the ten largest. On this clone itself: Its antigen is unidentified.

Study-level points and caveats: Across all donors, roughly uniform sequencing depth was an assumption of the presence/absence analyses. Fewer N-insertions (relative to the roughly 610-donor mean) were reportedly seen in an Asian-associated ancestry cluster in a later analysis.

The V end was cut by 3 bases, the J end by 1 base, with 12 bases between. CDR3 size: 15 residues. Germline CDR1 LGHNA, CDR2 YNFKEQ. The receptor was isolated from a man aged 45 to 65 in good health and CMV-seropositive. Sequenced input: PBMCs. The rearrangement links TRBV4-2 to TRBJ1-2; maybe TRBD1 (5 bases). CDR3 in amino acids: CASSQVAGDNYGYTF. The CDR3 DNA follows: TGTGCCAGCAGCCAGGTAGCGGGGGATAACTATGGCTACACCTTC.